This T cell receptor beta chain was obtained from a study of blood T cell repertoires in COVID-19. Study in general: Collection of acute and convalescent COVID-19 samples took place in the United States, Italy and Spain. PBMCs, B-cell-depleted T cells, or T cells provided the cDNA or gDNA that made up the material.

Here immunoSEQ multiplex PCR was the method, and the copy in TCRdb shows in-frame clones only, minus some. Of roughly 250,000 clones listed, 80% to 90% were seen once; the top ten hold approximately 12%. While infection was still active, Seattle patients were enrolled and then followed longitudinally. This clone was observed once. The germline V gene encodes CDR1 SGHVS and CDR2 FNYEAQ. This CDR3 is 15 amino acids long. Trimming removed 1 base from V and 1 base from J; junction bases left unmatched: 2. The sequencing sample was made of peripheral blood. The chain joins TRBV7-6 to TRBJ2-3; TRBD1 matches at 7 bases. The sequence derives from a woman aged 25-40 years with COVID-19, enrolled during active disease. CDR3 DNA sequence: TGTGCCAGCAGCTTAGGACAGGGTGGCACAGATACGCAGTATTTT. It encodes CASSLGQGGTDTQYF.